This T cell receptor (beta chain) was retrieved from a study of T cell repertoires in cytomegalovirus infection. The wider study: Public signatures in TCR beta pointed to CMV infection and matching HLA type. Study-wide points: HLA-C-restricted CMV clonotypes gave the most frequent clonotype in two of eight donors.

The junction had 20 bases not matched to a gene; V was cut back by 5 bases and J by 4 bases. CDR3 size: 20 residues. Germline CDR1 SEHNR, CDR2 FQNEAQ (reference sequence). TCRdb processed the reads anew with MiXCR; each CDR3 protein has one entry. The sample lists about a million distinct CDR3 sequences, roughly 31% occurring once. In the case of this clonotype: Its matching antigen is unknown.

This sample comprised cultured CD8+ T cells from PBMCs, obtained from culture after CMV antigen stimulation. The chain is built from TRBV7-9 and TRBJ1-4, with 9 nucleotides matching TRBD1. The TCR was taken from a human donor in good health (CMV status not recorded). Some clones in this sample may be carry-over from other donors' samples. The CDR3 DNA reads TGTGCCAGCAGCCTCCGGGACAGGGTCCTCGATCGGCATTATAATGAAAAACTGTTTTTT. Its protein product is CASSLRDRVLDRHYNEKLFF.